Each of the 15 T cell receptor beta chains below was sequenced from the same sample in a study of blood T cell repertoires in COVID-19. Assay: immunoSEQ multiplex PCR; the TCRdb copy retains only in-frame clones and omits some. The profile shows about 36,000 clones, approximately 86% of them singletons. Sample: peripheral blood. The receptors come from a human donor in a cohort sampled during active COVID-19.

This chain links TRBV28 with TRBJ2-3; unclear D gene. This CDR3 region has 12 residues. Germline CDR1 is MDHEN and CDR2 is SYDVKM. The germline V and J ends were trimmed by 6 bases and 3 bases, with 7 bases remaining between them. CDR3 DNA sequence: TGTGCCAGCAGAACTACAACAGATACGCAGTATTTT. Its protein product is CASRTTTDTQYF. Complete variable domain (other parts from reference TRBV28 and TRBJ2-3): DVKVTQSSRYLVKRTGEKVFLECVQDMDHENMFWYRQDPGLGLRLIYFSYDVKMKEKGDIPEGYSVSREKKERFSLILESASTNQTSMYLCASRTTTDTQYFGPGTRLTVL.

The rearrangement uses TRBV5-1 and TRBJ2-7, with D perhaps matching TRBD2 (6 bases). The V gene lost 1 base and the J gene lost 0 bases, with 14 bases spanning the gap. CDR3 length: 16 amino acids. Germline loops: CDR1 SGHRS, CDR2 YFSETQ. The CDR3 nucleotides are TGCGCCAGCAGCTTGAGGGCGGGGTCGAGCTCCTACGAGCAGTACTTC. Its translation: CASSLRAGSSSYEQYF.

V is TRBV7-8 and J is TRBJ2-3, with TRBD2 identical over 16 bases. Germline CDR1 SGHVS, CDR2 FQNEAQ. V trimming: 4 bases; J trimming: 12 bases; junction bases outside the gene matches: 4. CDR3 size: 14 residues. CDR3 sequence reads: CASSSGTSGGEQYF. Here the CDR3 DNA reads TGTGCCAGCAGCTCAGGGACTAGCGGGGGGGAACAGTATTTT.

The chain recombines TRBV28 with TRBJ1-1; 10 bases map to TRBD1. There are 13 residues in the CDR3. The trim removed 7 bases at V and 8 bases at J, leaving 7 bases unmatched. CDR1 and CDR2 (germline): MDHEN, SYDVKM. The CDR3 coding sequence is TGTGCCAGCACGACAGGGGGCGGTCTAGAAGCTTTCTTT. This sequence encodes CASTTGGGLEAFF.

In DNA form, the CDR3 reads TGTGCCAGCCGGGACAGGAATGAAAAACTGTTTTTT. It is translated as CASRDRNEKLFF. This chain links TRBV6-5 with TRBJ1-4; 8 bases map to TRBD1. Germline trimming cut 8 bases from V and 5 bases from J; bases unmatched to any gene: 1. CDR1 is MNHEY, CDR2 SVGAGI, per germline. The CDR3 is made up of 12 amino acids.

CDR3 nucleotide sequence: TGTGCCAGCTCACCGGGGAGGGAGACCCAGTACTTC. Its translation: CASSPGRETQYF. This chain joins TRBV18 and TRBJ2-5, with D perhaps matching TRBD2 (6 bases). Germline CDR1 KGHSH, CDR2 LQKENI. The V end lost 3 bases, the J end lost 5 bases, and 7 bases lay between the germline ends. This CDR3 is built from 12 residues.

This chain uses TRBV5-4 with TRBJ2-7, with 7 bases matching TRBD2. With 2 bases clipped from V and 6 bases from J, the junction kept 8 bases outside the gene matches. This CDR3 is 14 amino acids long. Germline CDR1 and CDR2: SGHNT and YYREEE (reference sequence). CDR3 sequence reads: CASSFPGTTVEQYF. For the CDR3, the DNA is TGTGCCAGCAGCTTCCCCGGGACTACGGTCGAGCAGTACTTC.

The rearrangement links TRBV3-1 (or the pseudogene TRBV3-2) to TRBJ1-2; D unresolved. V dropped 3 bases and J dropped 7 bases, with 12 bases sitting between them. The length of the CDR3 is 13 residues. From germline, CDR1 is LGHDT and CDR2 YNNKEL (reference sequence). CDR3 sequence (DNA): TGTGCCAGCAGCCAGGGGAGGCCGGCTGGCTACACCTTC. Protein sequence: CASSQGRPAGYTF.

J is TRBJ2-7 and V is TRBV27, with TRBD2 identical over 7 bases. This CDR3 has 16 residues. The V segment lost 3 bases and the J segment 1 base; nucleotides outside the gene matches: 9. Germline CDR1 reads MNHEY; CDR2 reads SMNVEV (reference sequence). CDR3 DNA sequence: TGTGCCAGCAGTTTCTTAGGTCCCGGGGGGTCCTACGAGCAGTACTTC. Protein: CASSFLGPGGSYEQYF.

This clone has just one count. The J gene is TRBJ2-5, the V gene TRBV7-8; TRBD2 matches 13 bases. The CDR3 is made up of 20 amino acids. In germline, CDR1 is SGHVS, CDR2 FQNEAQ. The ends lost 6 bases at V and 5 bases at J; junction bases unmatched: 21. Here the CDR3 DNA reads TGTGCCAGCAGTCCAAGCCGCCCGGGACTAGCGGGGAGAGGTGGCGAGACCCAGTACTTC. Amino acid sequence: CASSPSRPGLAGRGGETQYF.

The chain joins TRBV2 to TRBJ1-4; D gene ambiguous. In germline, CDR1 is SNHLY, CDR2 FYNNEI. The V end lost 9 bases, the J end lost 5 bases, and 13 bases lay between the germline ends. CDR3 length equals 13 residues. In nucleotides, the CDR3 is TGTGCCAGTCTACGTGCGTTAAATGAAAAACTGTTTTTT. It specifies CASLRALNEKLFF.

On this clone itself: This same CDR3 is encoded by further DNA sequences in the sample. The CDR3, as DNA: TGTGCCAGCAGTGAACGGGACAGGGCTTCCACAGATACGCAGTATTTT. Amino acids: CASSERDRASTDTQYF. V and J are TRBV2 and TRBJ2-3; 9 bases align to TRBD1. The CDR3 is 16 residues long. V was clipped by 2 bases and J by 2 bases; unmatched bases: 5. Germline V gives CDR1 SNHLY, CDR2 FYNNEI.

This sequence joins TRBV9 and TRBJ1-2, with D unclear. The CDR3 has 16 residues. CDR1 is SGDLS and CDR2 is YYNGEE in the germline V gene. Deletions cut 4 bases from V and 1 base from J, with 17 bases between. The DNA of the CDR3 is TGTGCCAGCAGCCCCCGGGCGGGTTCGGATAACTATGGCTACACCTTC. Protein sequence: CASSPRAGSDNYGYTF.

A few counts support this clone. The CDR3 DNA sequence: TGCGCCAGCAGCCGGGGACAGGGGGGGACGAATGAGCAGTTCTTC. Protein sequence: CASSRGQGGTNEQFF. The V gene is TRBV5-1, the J gene TRBJ2-1; 11 bases align to TRBD1. The J segment lost 7 bases and the V segment lost 4 bases, leaving 7 bases of the junction unmatched. The CDR3 spans 15 residues. In germline, CDR1 is SGHRS, CDR2 YFSETQ.

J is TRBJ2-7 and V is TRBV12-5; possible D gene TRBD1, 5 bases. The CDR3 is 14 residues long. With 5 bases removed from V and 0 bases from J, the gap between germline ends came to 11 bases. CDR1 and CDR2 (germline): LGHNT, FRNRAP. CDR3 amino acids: CASGVGESSYEQYF. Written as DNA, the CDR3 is TGTGCTAGTGGTGTAGGGGAAAGCTCCTACGAGCAGTACTTC.